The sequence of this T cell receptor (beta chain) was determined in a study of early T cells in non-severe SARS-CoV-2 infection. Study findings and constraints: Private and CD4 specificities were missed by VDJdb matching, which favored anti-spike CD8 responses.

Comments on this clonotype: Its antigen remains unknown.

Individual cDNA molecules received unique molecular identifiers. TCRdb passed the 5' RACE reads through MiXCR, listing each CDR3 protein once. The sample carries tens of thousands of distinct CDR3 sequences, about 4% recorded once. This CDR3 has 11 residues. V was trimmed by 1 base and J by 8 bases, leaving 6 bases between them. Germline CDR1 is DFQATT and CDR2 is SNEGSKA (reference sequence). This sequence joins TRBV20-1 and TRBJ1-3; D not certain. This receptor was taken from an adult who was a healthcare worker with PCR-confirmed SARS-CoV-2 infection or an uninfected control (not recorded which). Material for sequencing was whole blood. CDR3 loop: CSARAGDTIYF. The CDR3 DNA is TGCAGTGCTAGAGCAGGAGACACCATATATTTT.